This is a list of T cell receptor beta chains from one sample in a study of shared clonotypes between healthy human individuals. Measured with immunoSEQ multiplex PCR; TCRdb has only the in-frame clones, and not every one. The repertoire holds around 750,000 clones, with approximately 79% as singletons. Sequencing was performed on memory CD4+ T cells sorted from blood. All receptors derive from a woman between 25 and 40 years old in good health. Each CDR3 is given with its conserved first and last residue. Each record gives: V gene, J gene, clone size, D gene, CDR3 DNA, CDR3 protein. D genes are given only for firm matches. Rows give clone size only sometimes, using once, few, many, or a class for an expanded clone.

V gene: TRBV19
J gene: TRBJ1-5
clone size: -
D gene: TRBD1
CDR3 DNA: TGTGCCAGTAGTATAGGTACAGGGGAGCAGCCCCAGCATTTT
CDR3 protein: CASSIGTGEQPQHF

V gene: TRBV28
J gene: TRBJ1-1
clone size: -
D gene: -
CDR3 DNA: TGTGCCAGCAGTTCCCCCACGACTGTGAACACTGAAGCTTTCTTT
CDR3 protein: CASSSPTTVNTEAFF

V gene: TRBV5-6
J gene: TRBJ1-2
clone size: -
D gene: TRBD1
CDR3 DNA: TGTGCCACCGGATACCGGGACAGGAGTCTTACGGATGGCTACACCTTC
CDR3 protein: CATGYRDRSLTDGYTF

V gene: TRBV6-5
J gene: TRBJ1-2
clone size: -
D gene: -
CDR3 DNA: TGTGCCAGCAGTTACGAGGCAGGGGATCGTGGCTACACCTTC
CDR3 protein: CASSYEAGDRGYTF

V gene: TRBV7-9
J gene: TRBJ2-7
clone size: -
D gene: TRBD2
CDR3 DNA: TGTGCCCGACCTACCGGGACTAGCGGGATCCACTACCACTACGAGCAGTACTTC
CDR3 protein: CARPTGTSGIHYHYEQYF

V gene: TRBV28
J gene: TRBJ1-4
clone size: -
D gene: TRBD1
CDR3 DNA: TGTGCCAGCACCCGGGACAGGGTCAACGAAAAACTGTTTTTT
CDR3 protein: CASTRDRVNEKLFF

V gene: TRBV7-2
J gene: TRBJ2-3
clone size: -
D gene: TRBD2
CDR3 DNA: TGTGCCAGCAGGATTAGGGGTAGCGGGGGAAATACGCAGTATTTT
CDR3 protein: CASRIRGSGGNTQYF

V gene: TRBV11-1
J gene: TRBJ2-5
clone size: -
D gene: TRBD2
CDR3 DNA: TGTGCCAGCAGCTTTACGGGGGGAGAGACCCAGTACTTC
CDR3 protein: CASSFTGGETQYF

V gene: TRBV7-9
J gene: TRBJ2-1
clone size: few
D gene: -
CDR3 DNA: TGTGCCAGCAGCACCGACTACAGGGTCCCCTACAATGAGCAGTTCTTC
CDR3 protein: CASSTDYRVPYNEQFF

V gene: TRBV6-6
J gene: TRBJ2-7
clone size: -
D gene: TRBD2
CDR3 DNA: TGTGCCAGCAGTTACTCCTTAGCGGGACCCTACGAGCAGTACTTC
CDR3 protein: CASSYSLAGPYEQYF

V gene: TRBV7-2
J gene: TRBJ1-1
clone size: -
D gene: -
CDR3 DNA: TGTGGGGGGACTGAAGCTTTCTTT
CDR3 protein: CGGTEAFF

V gene: TRBV11-2
J gene: TRBJ1-5
clone size: -
D gene: -
CDR3 DNA: TGTGCCAGCAGCTTAGCCTACGATCAGCCCCAGCATTTT
CDR3 protein: CASSLAYDQPQHF

V gene: TRBV10-3
J gene: TRBJ2-1
clone size: -
D gene: -
CDR3 DNA: TGTGCCATCAGTGTGGAGGGTCGAGGCGATGAGCAGTTCTTC
CDR3 protein: CAISVEGRGDEQFF

V gene: TRBV5-1
J gene: TRBJ2-3
clone size: -
D gene: -
CDR3 DNA: TGCGCCAGCAGCTCCAAGGGTCCCACAGATACGCAGTATTTT
CDR3 protein: CASSSKGPTDTQYF

V gene: TRBV9
J gene: TRBJ2-5
clone size: -
D gene: TRBD2
CDR3 DNA: TGTGCCAGCAGCGCCTCAGGACTAGCTCCAGAGACCCAGTACTTC
CDR3 protein: CASSASGLAPETQYF

V gene: TRBV6-6
J gene: TRBJ2-7
clone size: once
D gene: TRBD1
CDR3 DNA: TGTGCCAGCAGGGAAACAGGGGGCTACGAGCAGTACTTC
CDR3 protein: CASRETGGYEQYF

V gene: TRBV11-2
J gene: TRBJ2-2
clone size: -
D gene: TRBD1
CDR3 DNA: TGTGCCAGCAGCTCAGACAGGGGAGGGAACACCGGGGAGCTGTTTTTT
CDR3 protein: CASSSDRGGNTGELFF

V gene: TRBV7-8
J gene: TRBJ1-3
clone size: -
D gene: TRBD1
CDR3 DNA: TGTGCCAGCAGCACAGACAGGGGTGGAAACACCATATATTTT
CDR3 protein: CASSTDRGGNTIYF

V gene: TRBV28
J gene: TRBJ1-3
clone size: -
D gene: -
CDR3 DNA: TGTGCCAGCAGTTTGACCGGAAACACCATATATTTT
CDR3 protein: CASSLTGNTIYF

V gene: TRBV27
J gene: TRBJ2-6
clone size: -
D gene: -
CDR3 DNA: TGTGCCAGCAGTTTATCAGGGTCGGGCTTCTCTGGGGCCAACGTCCTGACTTTC
CDR3 protein: CASSLSGSGFSGANVLTF

V gene: TRBV25-1
J gene: TRBJ2-5
clone size: -
D gene: -
CDR3 DNA: TGTGCCAGCAGTGACCGGGACGGGAAAGAGACCCAGTACTTC
CDR3 protein: CASSDRDGKETQYF

V gene: TRBV5-8
J gene: TRBJ2-1
clone size: -
D gene: TRBD1
CDR3 DNA: TGTGCCAGCAGCTCGGGACAGGGTGGGGTCGTTGAGCAGTTCTTC
CDR3 protein: CASSSGQGGVVEQFF

V gene: TRBV10-1
J gene: TRBJ2-1
clone size: once
D gene: -
CDR3 DNA: TGCGCCAGCAGTGAGTCGACAGGTGAGCAGTTCTTC
CDR3 protein: CASSESTGEQFF

V gene: TRBV29-1
J gene: TRBJ2-5
clone size: -
D gene: -
CDR3 DNA: TGCAGCGTTGATAGGGCCCAAGAGACCCAGTACTTC
CDR3 protein: CSVDRAQETQYF